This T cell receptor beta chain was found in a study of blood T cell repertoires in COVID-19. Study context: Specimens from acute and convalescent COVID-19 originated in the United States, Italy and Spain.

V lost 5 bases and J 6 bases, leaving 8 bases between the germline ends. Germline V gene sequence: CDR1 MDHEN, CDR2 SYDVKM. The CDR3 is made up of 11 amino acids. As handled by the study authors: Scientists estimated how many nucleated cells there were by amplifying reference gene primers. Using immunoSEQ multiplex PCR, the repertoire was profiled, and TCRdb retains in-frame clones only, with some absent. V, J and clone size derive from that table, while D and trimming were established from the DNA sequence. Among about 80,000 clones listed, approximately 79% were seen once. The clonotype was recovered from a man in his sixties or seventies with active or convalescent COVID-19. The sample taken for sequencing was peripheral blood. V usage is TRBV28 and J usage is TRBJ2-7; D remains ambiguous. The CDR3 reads CASSTVLEQYF. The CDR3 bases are TGTGCCAGCAGTACAGTGCTCGAGCAGTACTTC.